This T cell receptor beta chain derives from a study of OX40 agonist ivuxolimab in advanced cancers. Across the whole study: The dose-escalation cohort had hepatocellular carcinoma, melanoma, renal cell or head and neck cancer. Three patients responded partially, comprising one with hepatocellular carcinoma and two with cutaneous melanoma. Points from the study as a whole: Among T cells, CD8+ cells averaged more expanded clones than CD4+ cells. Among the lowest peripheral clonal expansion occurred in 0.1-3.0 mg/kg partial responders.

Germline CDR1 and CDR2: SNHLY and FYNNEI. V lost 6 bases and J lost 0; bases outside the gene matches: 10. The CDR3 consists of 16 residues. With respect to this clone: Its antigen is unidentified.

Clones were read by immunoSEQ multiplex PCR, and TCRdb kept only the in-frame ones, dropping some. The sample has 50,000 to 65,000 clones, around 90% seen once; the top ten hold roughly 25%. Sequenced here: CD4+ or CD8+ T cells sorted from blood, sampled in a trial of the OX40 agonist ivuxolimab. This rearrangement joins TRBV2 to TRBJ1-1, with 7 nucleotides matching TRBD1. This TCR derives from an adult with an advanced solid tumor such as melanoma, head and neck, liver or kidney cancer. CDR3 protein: CASSVETGLLNTEAFF. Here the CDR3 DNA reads TGTGCCAGCAGCGTAGAGACAGGGCTCCTGAACACTGAAGCTTTCTTT.